The 12 T cell receptor beta chains below come from one sample, sequenced in a study of CD8 T cells in Susac syndrome (dated by TCRdb to between 2017 and 2020). Libraries were made using the immunoSEQ multiplex PCR assay. RNA was extracted using the RNeasy kit, and roughly 0.45 to 1 microgram was reverse transcribed with random hexamers. TCRdb itself trimmed the public reads at Q25 with fastp, ran MiXCR and retained productive beta chains. Rows are combined by CDR3 protein, so each entry shows the most common genes and DNA. This sample has 100,000 to 150,000 distinct CDR3 sequences in its table, and around 86% of those were observed once. Around 0.49% of the sample is in the top ten clones. Input material: CD8+ T cells from PBMCs. These receptors all stem from a human donor with multiple sclerosis.

The chain employs TRBV7-9 and TRBJ2-7; possible D gene TRBD1, 6 bases. Germline CDR1 is SEHNR and CDR2 is FQNEAQ (reference sequence). The CDR3 covers 16 residues. V was cut by 5 bases and J by 5 bases, with 22 bases left in between. CDR3 amino acids: CASSQPQGTIPHEQYF. The CDR3 nucleotides read TGTGCCAGCAGCCAACCGCAGGGGACGATCCCGCACGAGCAGTACTTC.

The chain couples TRBV11-3 to TRBJ1-1; D is unresolved. CDR3 length: 13 amino acids. Trimming took 4 bases from V and 4 from J, leaving 10 bases between them. Germline V gene data show CDR1 as SGHNT and CDR2 as YENEEA. CDR3 residues: CASSSPWGTEAFF. For the CDR3, the DNA is TGTGCCAGCAGCTCCCCCTGGGGCACTGAAGCTTTCTTT.

The chain recombines TRBV19 with TRBJ2-1; maybe TRBD1 (6 bases). Trimming removed 3 bases from V and 2 bases from J, with 11 bases in between. CDR1 and CDR2 from the germline V gene are LNHDA and SQIVND (reference sequence). The CDR3 is made up of 15 amino acids. The CDR3 DNA reads TGTGCCAGTAGTATCATACAGGGTGCCTACAATGAGCAGTTCTTC. Translating it yields CASSIIQGAYNEQFF.

The CDR3 region is CSAIDLTGELFF. The CDR3 nucleotides read TGCAGCGCTATAGATCTTACCGGGGAGCTGTTTTTT. The V call is TRBV29-1, the J call TRBJ2-2, with D unresolved. The CDR3 totals 12 residues. V dropped 7 bases and J dropped 5 bases, with 11 bases sitting between them. Germline lookup yields CDR1 SQVTM and CDR2 ANQGSEA.

This clonotype came up a few times. The chain joins TRBV6-1 to TRBJ1-2; D not certain. V was trimmed by 8 bases and J by 8 bases, leaving 9 bases between them. The germline V gene encodes CDR1 MNHNS and CDR2 SASEGT. The CDR3 extends over 10 amino acids. The chain's CDR3 is CASGANGYTF. In DNA, the CDR3 is TGTGCCAGCGGCGCCAACGGCTACACCTTC.

The chain recombines TRBV4-1 with TRBJ2-1, with 12 bases identical to TRBD2. The trim removed 5 bases at V and 6 bases at J, leaving 11 bases unmatched. The germline V gene has CDR1 MGHRA and CDR2 YSYEKL. The CDR3 length is 17 residues. CDR3 DNA sequence: TGCGCCAGCAGCGCAAAACTAGCGGGGGGCAAGGGCAATGAGCAGTTCTTC. Amino acid sequence: CASSAKLAGGKGNEQFF.

This clonotype turned up a few times. The rearrangement uses TRBV4-1 and TRBJ2-5; D gene ambiguous. The CDR3 extends over 14 amino acids. The germline V and J ends were trimmed by 0 bases and 1 base, with 6 bases remaining between them. Germline CDR1 reads MGHRA; CDR2 reads YSYEKL. CDR3 amino acids: CASSQEGSQETQYF. CDR3 bases: TGCGCCAGCAGCCAAGAAGGCAGCCAAGAGACCCAGTACTTC.

The chain joins TRBV11-2 to TRBJ1-1; D call uncertain. Between the trimmed V and J ends, which lost 5 bases and 3 bases, there was a span of 19 bases. Per the germline V gene, CDR1 is SGHAT and CDR2 is FQNNGV. This CDR3 is 16 amino acids long. The chain's CDR3 is CASSPIREGPDTEAFF. Here the CDR3 DNA reads TGTGCCAGCAGCCCTATTCGGGAGGGTCCGGACACTGAAGCTTTCTTT.

The CDR3 region has the DNA TGTGCCAGCAGCCCATCGACGTCCTACTCCTACGAGCAGTACTTC. Amino acids: CASSPSTSYSYEQYF. V gene TRBV2 combines with J gene TRBJ2-7; D ambiguous. V gave up 6 bases and J gave up 0 bases, with 15 bases separating them. From germline, CDR1 is SNHLY and CDR2 FYNNEI. The CDR3 is 15 residues long.

The rearrangement joins TRBV27 to TRBJ2-2; a weak D match, TRBD2 (6 bases). This CDR3 comprises 15 residues. Trimming took 2 bases from V and 6 from J, leaving 13 bases between them. Germline CDR1 and CDR2: MNHEY and SMNVEV (reference sequence). For the CDR3, the DNA is TGTGCCAGCAGTTTAGTAGGCGGGGTGCCCGGGGAGCTGTTTTTT. This codes for CASSLVGGVPGELFF.

This chain connects TRBV5-5 to TRBJ1-5, with D tentatively TRBD1 (5 bases). With 0 bases removed from V and 4 bases from J, the gap between germline ends came to 11 bases. Germline CDR1 reads SGHKS; CDR2 reads YYEKEE (reference sequence). The CDR3 runs 15 residues. This CDR3 is CASSLEGLTNQPQHF. The DNA of the CDR3 is TGTGCCAGCAGCTTGGAGGGGTTAACGAATCAGCCCCAGCATTTT.

This clonotype appeared once. With a much larger clone just one base away, this may be a read error. The gene calls are TRBV7-2 and TRBJ2-1; D may match TRBD1 or TRBD2 (5 bases each). V was pared by 4 bases and J by 5 bases, with 9 bases between. The CDR3 extends over 13 amino acids. The germline gives CDR1 SGHTA, CDR2 FQGNSA. CDR3 in amino acids: CASSSGPNNEQFF. CDR3 in DNA: TGTGCCAGCAGCTCGGGACCGAACAATGAGCAGTTCTTC.